Presented here are 24 T cell receptor beta chains from one specimen sequenced in a study of blood T cells in healthy people across ages. Through a sample-barcoded 5' primer and a J-beta primer mix, a second PCR was run for 7 to 11 cycles. A single record per CDR3 protein comes from TCRdb applying MiXCR to the 5' RACE reads. Among around 500,000 distinct CDR3 sequences, 40% to 55% were seen once, and the ten largest hold about 22%. Material: blood. These TCRs come from a man of 80 years or more in good health.

This chain's CDR3 is CASSQDYQGIPYEQYF. The DNA of the CDR3 is TGTGCCAGCAGCCAAGATTACCAGGGGATCCCCTACGAGCAGTACTTC. The genes are TRBV4-2 and TRBJ2-7; maybe TRBD1 (6 bases). The V end lost 0 bases, the J end lost 2 bases, and 14 bases lay between the germline ends. CDR1 LGHNA and CDR2 YNFKEQ come from the germline V gene. CDR3 length: 16 residues.

Notes on this clonotype: Germline is not matched at one junction end, which may reflect a read error. The chain has TRBV15 and TRBJ1-4; 10 bases fit TRBD1. The CDR3 is 19 amino acids. CDR1 and CDR2 from the germline V gene are LNHNV and YYDKDF (reference sequence). The CDR3 DNA sequence: TGTGCCACCAGCAGGCGGAGGGACAGGGGCCGTATAACTAGTGAAAAACTGTTTTTT. Its protein is CATSRRRDRGRITSEKLFF.

The chain uses TRBV6-5 and TRBJ2-1, with D perhaps TRBD1 (6 bases). The J call is doubtful: the DNA matches TRBJ2-7 better. The V gene's germline CDR1 is MNHEY and CDR2 SVGAGI. The CDR3 runs 16 residues. This chain's CDR3 is CASSYSGHSSYNEQYF. Written as DNA, the CDR3 is TGTGCCAGCAGTTACTCGGGACATAGCTCCTACAATGAGCAGTACTTC.

This clonotype was picked up a small number of times. The chain carries TRBV11-2 and TRBJ2-6; D gene unclear. The CDR3 consists of 15 residues. The ends were cut back, 2 bases at V and 0 bases at J, with 5 bases in the middle. The germline V gene encodes CDR1 SGHAT and CDR2 FQNNGV. CDR3 sequence: CASSLTTSGANVLTF. The CDR3 DNA reads as TGTGCCAGCAGCTTAACAACCTCTGGGGCCAACGTCCTGACTTTC.

The V and J genes are TRBV15 and TRBJ2-1; D is unclear. The CDR3 covers 13 residues. With 0 bases removed from V and 8 bases from J, the gap between germline ends came to 8 bases. CDR1 and CDR2 from the germline V gene are LNHNV and YYDKDF (reference sequence). CDR3 amino acids: CATSRDTVHEQFF. The CDR3 coding sequence is TGTGCCACCAGCAGAGATACGGTACATGAGCAGTTCTTC.

V gene TRBV5-1 combines with J gene TRBJ1-1; no firm D call. There are 12 residues in the CDR3. Germline CDR1 is SGHRS and CDR2 is YFSETQ. V was clipped by 5 bases and J by 6 bases, with 11 bases between them. The CDR3 sequence is CASSEGPAEAFF. Here the CDR3 DNA reads TGCGCCAGCAGTGAAGGACCCGCTGAAGCTTTCTTT.

There are many counts of this clonotype. One end of the junction does not line up with germline, which may come from a read error. CDR3 amino acids: CASSLGQDYGYTF. The CDR3 DNA sequence: TGTGCCAGCAGTTTGGGACAGGACTATGGCTACACCTTC. The V call is TRBV5-1, the J call TRBJ1-2; TRBD1 matches at 8 bases. Germline assignment: CDR1 SGHRS and CDR2 YFSETQ. The CDR3 extends over 13 amino acids.

The chain uses TRBV28 and TRBJ1-2, with TRBD1 identical over 8 bases. CDR3 length: 14 residues. V gave up 6 bases and J gave up 1 base; unmatched junction bases: 4. Germline lookup yields CDR1 MDHEN and CDR2 SYDVKM. In DNA, the CDR3 is TGTGCCAGCAGATCAGGGGGCGGTAACTATGGCTACACCTTC. This gives the protein CASRSGGGNYGYTF.

On this clonotype itself: One end of the junction fails to match germline, which may point to a read error. This sequence joins TRBV6-6 and TRBJ1-2; TRBD1 matches at 7 bases. This CDR3 comprises 15 residues. Germline CDR1 and CDR2: MNHNY and SVGAGI (reference sequence). The CDR3 sequence: CASSGGQWSNYGYIF. The CDR3 bases are TGTGCCAGCAGTGGGGGACAGTGGTCTAACTATGGCTACATCTTC.

This clonotype was seen only a few times. This chain joins TRBV12-3 or TRBV12-4 and TRBJ1-1, with D unclear. This CDR3 has 15 residues. Trimming shortened V by 1 base and J by 3 bases, and 12 bases separated the two germline ends. The CDR3 DNA sequence: TGTGCCAGCAGTTTAGTAGGCGGCGGGTACACTGAAGCTTTCTTT. This encodes CASSLVGGGYTEAFF.

This clonotype was detected a few times. The chain is built from TRBV12-3 or TRBV12-4 and TRBJ2-5; D unclear. The CDR3 totals 15 residues. The V gene lost 4 bases and the J gene lost 5 bases, with 17 bases spanning the gap. The CDR3 sequence is CASSSWTLPAETQYF. In DNA, the CDR3 is TGTGCCAGCAGTTCCTGGACCTTGCCAGCCGAGACCCAGTACTTC.

The V call is TRBV2, the J call TRBJ2-7; 11 positions agree with TRBD2. The J call could be wrong; TRBJ2-4 is a better fit for the DNA end. From germline, CDR1 is SNHLY and CDR2 FYNNEI. The CDR3 length is 13 residues. CDR3 loop: CASSGLAGNIQYF. The CDR3 coding sequence is TGTGCCAGCAGCGGACTAGCGGGAAACATTCAGTACTTC.

About this clonotype itself: This may be a read error, as it is one base from a much larger clone. V usage is TRBV6-6 and J usage is TRBJ2-5; TRBD2 is a possible D gene (5 bases). TRBJ2-7 explains the end of the DNA better; the J call may be wrong. The germline V gene has CDR1 MNHNY and CDR2 SVGAGI (reference sequence). CDR3 length: 14 residues. DNA of the CDR3: TGTGCCAGCAGCGCCCGGGGTTCCCTCTCCGAGCAGTACTTC. Its translation: CASSARGSLSEQYF.

The chain carries TRBV5-1 and TRBJ2-2; TRBD2 agrees at 7 bases. The V gene's germline CDR1 is SGHRS and CDR2 YFSETQ. The CDR3 totals 15 residues. J gave up 7 bases and V 6 bases, and 12 bases lay outside the gene matches. CDR3 in DNA: TGCGCCAGCAAGCCCCTTAGCGGGTACGTCGGGGAGCTGTTTTTT. Translated, it gives CASKPLSGYVGELFF.

The gene calls are TRBV20-1 and TRBJ2-1; D perhaps matches TRBD2 (6 bases). The V and J ends lost 1 base and 14 bases respectively, with 15 bases between them. CDR1 and CDR2 (germline): DFQATT, SNEGSKA (reference sequence). The CDR3 contains 12 residues. CDR3 in DNA: TGCAGTGCTAGAGGGACGCCGGGGGTTAAGTTCTTC. Its translation is CSARGTPGVKFF.

This clonotype has only a few counts. The rearrangement links TRBV7-9 to TRBJ2-7; D is tentatively TRBD1 or TRBD2 (5 bases each). From germline, CDR1 is SEHNR and CDR2 FQNEAQ (reference sequence). V lost 3 bases and J lost 0, with 12 bases in between. This CDR3 spans 15 amino acids. Written as DNA, the CDR3 is TGTGCCAGCAGCTTCGGGACGGTGAGCTCCTACGAGCAGTACTTC. Protein: CASSFGTVSSYEQYF.

This clonotype was recorded a few times. The gene calls are TRBV12-3 or TRBV12-4 and TRBJ2-1; 8 nucleotides agree with TRBD2. Trimming took 1 base from V and 8 from J; bases not matched to a gene: 7. This CDR3 contains 15 residues. Here the CDR3 DNA reads TGTGCCAGCAGTTTAGTGGGACTAGAAGGCCATGAGCAGTTCTTC. Translated: CASSLVGLEGHEQFF.

The V call is TRBV15, the J call TRBJ2-2; D possibly matches TRBD1 or TRBD2 (5 bases each). Trimming took 0 bases from V and 9 from J, leaving 11 bases between them. In germline, CDR1 is LNHNV, CDR2 YYDKDF (reference sequence). This CDR3 is built from 14 residues. In DNA, the CDR3 is TGTGCCACCAGCAGAGATATCGGGGACCGGGAGCTGTTTTTT. This sequence encodes CATSRDIGDRELFF.

The chain recombines TRBV12-3 or TRBV12-4 with TRBJ1-5, with 12 bases aligning to TRBD1. There are 17 residues in the CDR3. J was trimmed by 2 bases and V by 6 bases; bases with no gene match: 8. The CDR3 loop reads CASRGQGARYGNQPQHF. For the CDR3, the DNA is TGTGCCAGCAGGGGACAGGGGGCGAGATACGGCAATCAGCCCCAGCATTTT.

The genes are TRBV20-1 and TRBJ2-5, with 11 positions matching TRBD2. The CDR3 has 15 amino acids. V was pared by 6 bases and J by 2 bases, with 8 bases of the junction left unmatched. Per germline, CDR1 DFQATT and CDR2 SNEGSKA (reference sequence). The CDR3 sequence is CSAVPLAGEQETQYF. In nucleotides, the CDR3 is TGCAGTGCGGTCCCACTAGCGGGGGAACAAGAGACCCAGTACTTC.

This clonotype showed up just a few times. The chain has TRBV28 and TRBJ2-4, with D perhaps matching TRBD1 (5 bases). TRBJ2-7 matches the DNA end more closely, so the J call is doubtful. The CDR3 has 12 residues. Germline-derived CDR1 and CDR2 are MDHEN and SYDVKM. The CDR3: CASSGRVYEQYF. In DNA, the CDR3 is TGTGCCAGCAGTGGCAGGGTTTACGAGCAGTACTTC.

This clonotype was observed a few times. This chain uses TRBV4-3 with TRBJ1-2, with 9 nucleotides matching TRBD1. The germline gives CDR1 LGHNA, CDR2 YSLEER. The CDR3 is 17 amino acids. V shed 0 bases, J shed 4 bases, and the junction held 9 bases outside the gene matches. For the CDR3, the DNA is TGCGCCAGCAGCCAAGACGCGGACAGGGGAGGAAGCTATGGCTACACCTTC. Translated, it gives CASSQDADRGGSYGYTF.

This sequence joins TRBV5-1 and TRBJ2-5, with D possibly called TRBD1 or TRBD2 (5 bases each). The DNA matches TRBJ2-7 better at its end, which makes the J call doubtful. There are 16 residues in the CDR3. The germline V gene has CDR1 SGHRS and CDR2 YFSETQ. In DNA form, the CDR3 reads TGCGCCAGCAGCCCCCATAAAGGGACGTTTGCCAACGAGCAGTACTTC. It yields the protein CASSPHKGTFANEQYF.

This clonotype was observed many times. The gene calls are TRBV6-5 and TRBJ2-7; D is undetermined. Trimming removed 0 bases from V and 3 bases from J, with 9 bases in between. CDR1 is MNHEY, CDR2 SVGAGI, per germline. This CDR3 contains 14 residues. The DNA for the CDR3 is TGTGCCAGCAGTTACTCGGTGGGGTTCTACGAGCAGTACTTC. It translates to CASSYSVGFYEQYF.